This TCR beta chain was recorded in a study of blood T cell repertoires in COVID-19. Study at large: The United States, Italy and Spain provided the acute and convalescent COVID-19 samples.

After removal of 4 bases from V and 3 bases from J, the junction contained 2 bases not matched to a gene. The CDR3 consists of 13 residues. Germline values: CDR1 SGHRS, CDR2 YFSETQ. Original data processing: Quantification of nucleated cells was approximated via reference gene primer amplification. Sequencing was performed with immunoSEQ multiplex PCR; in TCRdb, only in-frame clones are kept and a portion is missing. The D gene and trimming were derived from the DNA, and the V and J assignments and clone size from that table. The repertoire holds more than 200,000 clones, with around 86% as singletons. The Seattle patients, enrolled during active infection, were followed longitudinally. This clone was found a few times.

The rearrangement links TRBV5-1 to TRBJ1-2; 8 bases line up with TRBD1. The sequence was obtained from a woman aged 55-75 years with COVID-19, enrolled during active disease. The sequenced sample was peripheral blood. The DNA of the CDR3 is TGCGCCAGCAGCAAGACAGGGGACTATGGCTACACCTTC. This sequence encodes CASSKTGDYGYTF.